The 32 T cell receptor beta chains given below trace back to one sample, sequenced in a study of T cell repertoires in cytomegalovirus infection. Antigens of these TCRs are unknown. TCRdb re-analysed the reads in MiXCR, keeping a single row per CDR3 protein. Of around 71,000 distinct CDR3 sequences listed, 35% to 50% are singletons. The sample was CD8+ T cells from cultured PBMCs, taken from culture after CMV antigen stimulation. These receptor sequences come from a human donor in good health (CMV status not recorded). Some clones in this sample may be carry-over from other donors' samples.

The rearrangement uses TRBV4-1 and TRBJ2-7, with D tentatively TRBD1 (5 bases). V shed 0 bases and J shed 1 base, with 7 bases lying between them. CDR1 is MGHRA, CDR2 YSYEKL, per germline. This CDR3 comprises 14 residues. The CDR3 protein is CASSQDPGSYEQYF. CDR3 in DNA: TGCGCCAGCAGCCAAGACCCAGGGTCCTACGAGCAGTACTTC.

CDR3 DNA: TGTGCCAGCGGGTTGTCTTACAGGGGTCAGCCCCAGCATTTT. Translation gives CASGLSYRGQPQHF. J is TRBJ1-5 and V is TRBV28; 7 bases fit TRBD1. CDR1 and CDR2 (germline): MDHEN, SYDVKM. V was pared by 8 bases and J by 6 bases, with 10 bases of the junction left unmatched. The CDR3 has 14 residues. Full variable domain (rest looked up from reference TRBV28 and TRBJ1-5): DVKVTQSSRYLVKRTGEKVFLECVQDMDHENMFWYRQDPGLGLRLIYFSYDVKMKEKGDIPEGYSVSREKKERFSLILESASTNQTSMYLCASGLSYRGQPQHFGDGTRLSIL.

The DNA of the CDR3 is TGTGCCAGCAGCCTAGCGGGGGGGCCTCGAACCGGGGAGCTGTTTTTT. This translates into CASSLAGGPRTGELFF. The J gene is TRBJ2-2, the V gene TRBV6-5; 12 bases match TRBD2. The J segment lost 5 bases and the V segment lost 6 bases, leaving 7 bases of the junction unmatched. Germline V gives CDR1 MNHEY, CDR2 SVGAGI. The CDR3 is 16 residues long.

The chain uses TRBV7-6 and TRBJ2-3; 9 bases map to TRBD2. The CDR3 runs to 14 residues. J gave up 6 bases and V 7 bases, and 8 bases lay outside the gene matches. CDR1 and CDR2 from the germline V gene are SGHVS and FNYEAQ. The CDR3 bases are TGTGCCAGCACTCGCGGGGGGGCATTCGATACGCAGTATTTT. It encodes CASTRGGAFDTQYF.

V and J are TRBV7-6 and TRBJ2-1, with 16 bases matching TRBD2. The V gene's germline CDR1 is SGHVS and CDR2 FNYEAQ. V dropped 4 bases and J dropped 10; count of bases not matched to a gene: 10. This CDR3 comprises 17 residues. CDR3 coding DNA: TGTGCCAGCAGCTCAGGGACTAGCGGGGGGGAGGGTGAGGAGCAGTTCTTC. This encodes CASSSGTSGGEGEEQFF.

The genes are TRBV3-1 and TRBJ1-1, with D possibly TRBD1 on 6 matching bases. The germline V gene has CDR1 LGHDT and CDR2 YNNKEL (reference sequence). The CDR3 has 14 amino acids. V was clipped by 5 bases and J by 8 bases, with 18 bases between them. CDR3 nucleotide sequence: TGTGCCAGCAGCTCCTCGGGACACCCGACCGAAGCTTTCTTT. It yields the protein CASSSSGHPTEAFF.

The gene calls are TRBV7-2 and TRBJ2-7; D is perhaps TRBD1 (6 bases). V lost 1 base and J lost 3, with 10 bases in between. This CDR3 region has 14 residues. CDR1 SGHTA and CDR2 FQGNSA come from the germline V gene. The CDR3 DNA reads as TGTGCCAGCAGCTTAGGGGGGCCCGACTACGAGCAGTACTTC. It yields the protein CASSLGGPDYEQYF.

This chain connects TRBV6-6 to TRBJ2-7; D not certain. Trimming took 0 bases from V and 2 from J, leaving 8 bases between them. The germline V gene encodes CDR1 MNHNY and CDR2 SVGAGI (reference sequence). CDR3 length equals 14 residues. This CDR3 is CASSYSPETYEQYF. In nucleotides, the CDR3 is TGTGCCAGCAGTTACTCTCCAGAGACCTACGAGCAGTACTTC.

The chain has TRBV6-6 and TRBJ1-1, with a tentative D call TRBD1 (5 bases). The germline V gene encodes CDR1 MNHNY and CDR2 SVGAGI (reference sequence). The CDR3 sequence is 14 residues long. V lost 6 bases, J lost 1 base, and 12 bases lay in between. The CDR3 coding sequence is TGTGCCAGCAGGCCCAACGGGGGGAACACTGAAGCTTTCTTT. Translating it yields CASRPNGGNTEAFF.

This clonotype was counted only a few times. The chain uses TRBV6-5 and TRBJ1-6; D is undetermined. CDR3 length equals 13 residues. Trimming pared 2 bases from V and 7 bases from J, leaving 6 bases between. CDR1 and CDR2 (germline): MNHEY, SVGAGI. In nucleotides, the CDR3 is TGTGCCAGCAGTTACGCCAAGAATTCACCCCTCCACTTT. Protein sequence: CASSYAKNSPLHF.

The V call is TRBV3-1, the J call TRBJ2-5; weak D call: TRBD2 (6 bases). CDR3 length: 13 amino acids. CDR1 and CDR2 (germline): LGHDT, YNNKEL (reference sequence). V was cut by 1 base and J by 5 bases, with 8 bases left in between. The CDR3 protein is CASSQGRGETQYF. CDR3 DNA: TGTGCCAGCAGCCAAGGACGGGGGGAGACCCAGTACTTC.

The rearrangement uses TRBV12-3 or TRBV12-4 and TRBJ2-1; 10 nucleotides line up with TRBD2. The J segment lost 7 bases and the V segment lost 3 bases, leaving 9 bases of the junction unmatched. The CDR3 runs 16 residues. In DNA form, the CDR3 reads TGTGCCAGCAGTTTTATTTTAGCGGGGGGACCGAATGAGCAGTTCTTC. Its translation is CASSFILAGGPNEQFF.

The chain uses TRBV6-8 and TRBJ2-2, with TRBD2 as a possible D gene (6 bases). The CDR3 totals 15 residues. Looked up from germline, CDR1 is MNHGY and CDR2 is SAAAGT. Trimming left V 5 bases short and J 0 bases short, with 10 bases between. The CDR3 region is CASSPGGANTGELFF. CDR3 bases: TGTGCCAGCAGTCCCGGGGGAGCGAACACCGGGGAGCTGTTTTTT.

The table lists this clonotype with a few counts. J is TRBJ1-5 and V is TRBV6-1, with 9 bases that match TRBD1. CDR1 and CDR2 (germline): MNHNS, SASEGT. V trimming: 8 bases; J trimming: 5 bases; junction bases outside the gene matches: 10. This CDR3 contains 15 residues. DNA of the CDR3: TGTGCCAGCCGACAGGGGGGCTACGAGGATCAGCCCCAGCATTTT. It is translated as CASRQGGYEDQPQHF.

The chain has TRBV28 and TRBJ1-5, with D possibly matching TRBD1 (6 bases). The ends were cut back, 4 bases at V and 6 bases at J, with 16 bases in the middle. CDR3 length: 15 residues. The germline CDR1 and CDR2 sequences are MDHEN and SYDVKM. The CDR3: CASSSTPRGSQPQHF. CDR3 nucleotide sequence: TGTGCCAGCAGTTCTACCCCCAGGGGTAGTCAGCCCCAGCATTTT.

Concerning this clonotype: The junction and the germline gene differ at one end; a read error may be behind it. The genes are TRBV7-6 and TRBJ2-7, with D perhaps matching TRBD1 (5 bases). Germline-derived CDR1 and CDR2 are SGHVS and FNYEAQ. This CDR3 has 14 amino acids. Here the CDR3 DNA reads TGTGCCAACAGCTCGACGATAGGGGCCTACGAGCAGTACTTC. It specifies CANSSTIGAYEQYF.

This chain links TRBV29-1 with TRBJ1-4; D is ambiguous. The CDR3 sequence is 13 residues long. Germline assignment: CDR1 SQVTM and CDR2 ANQGSEA. V was pared by 6 bases and J by 5 bases, with 13 bases between. The CDR3 nucleotides are TGCAGCGTGCGAGACCTACTAAATGAAAAACTGTTTTTT. Its protein is CSVRDLLNEKLFF.

The rearrangement links TRBV20-1 to TRBJ2-5; D is possibly TRBD2 (6 bases). The germline CDR1 and CDR2 sequences are DFQATT and SNEGSKA (reference sequence). The ends were cut back, 3 bases at V and 2 bases at J, with 13 bases in the middle. This CDR3 has 14 amino acids. The CDR3 protein is CSARGLTIQETQYF. CDR3 in DNA: TGCAGTGCTAGGGGACTCACAATTCAAGAGACCCAGTACTTC.

The chain employs TRBV27 and TRBJ2-3, with no clear D. Deletions cut 4 bases from V and 8 bases from J, with 22 bases between. The CDR3 is made up of 16 amino acids. Germline V gene data show CDR1 as MNHEY and CDR2 as SMNVEV (reference sequence). The CDR3: CASSSRLSLLIGTQYF. The CDR3 DNA reads as TGTGCCAGCAGTTCAAGACTGTCCCTCCTAATAGGTACGCAGTATTTT.

Only a few counts were recorded for this clonotype. The V call is TRBV6-1, the J call TRBJ1-1; TRBD1 is a possible D gene (5 bases). Germline CDR1 reads MNHNS; CDR2 reads SASEGT. V was trimmed by 3 bases and J by 8 bases, leaving 13 bases between them. This CDR3 has 13 amino acids. The CDR3 nucleotides read TGTGCCAGCAGTGATCCTCGGGGCGGAGAAGCTTTCTTT. It is translated as CASSDPRGGEAFF.

J is TRBJ2-6 and V is TRBV28; D gene uncertain. This CDR3 spans 16 amino acids. V was trimmed by 1 base and J by 0 bases, leaving 7 bases between them. Germline CDR1 MDHEN, CDR2 SYDVKM. The CDR3 region has the DNA TGTGCCAGCAGTTTATATCCAATCTCTGGGGCCAACGTCCTGACTTTC. Protein: CASSLYPISGANVLTF.

This clonotype has more than one count but fewer than ten. This chain joins TRBV5-5 and TRBJ2-7; D is ambiguous. The CDR3 totals 14 residues. Germline V gene lookup returns CDR1 SGHKS and CDR2 YYEKEE (reference sequence). V was shortened by 4 bases and J by 5 bases, with 16 bases between the two germline ends. CDR3 residues: CASSHPLSPDEQYF. For the CDR3, the DNA is TGTGCCAGCAGCCACCCACTGTCTCCCGACGAGCAGTACTTC.

This clonotype has only a few counts. The CDR3 here is CASTQGLDATGELFF. The CDR3 DNA is TGTGCCAGCACCCAAGGGTTGGACGCCACCGGGGAGCTGTTTTTT. The chain is built from TRBV7-2 and TRBJ2-2; D is uncertain. Per germline, CDR1 SGHTA and CDR2 FQGNSA. This CDR3 has 15 residues. Trimming stripped 7 bases from V and 4 bases from J, with 16 bases between.

V usage is TRBV4-1 and J usage is TRBJ1-1; D call uncertain. CDR1 is MGHRA and CDR2 is YSYEKL in the germline V gene. This CDR3 region has 17 residues. Deletions cut 0 bases from V and 0 bases from J, with 14 bases between. In DNA, the CDR3 is TGCGCCAGCAGCCAAGATAGGGCAGGAACTATGAACACTGAAGCTTTCTTT. It is translated as CASSQDRAGTMNTEAFF.

V is TRBV28 and J is TRBJ2-7; D gene unclear. Germline CDR1 reads MDHEN; CDR2 reads SYDVKM. The CDR3 is 13 residues long. Trimming stripped 4 bases from V and 2 bases from J, with 9 bases between. The DNA for the CDR3 is TGTGCCAGCAGTTCGGGCTTGACCTACGAGCAGTACTTC. It is translated as CASSSGLTYEQYF.

The chain recombines TRBV27 with TRBJ1-2; maybe TRBD1 (5 bases). Per germline, CDR1 MNHEY and CDR2 SMNVEV (reference sequence). Deletions cut 5 bases from V and 4 bases from J, with 20 bases between. The CDR3 covers 16 residues. CDR3 DNA sequence: TGTGCCAGCAGTCTGACAGAGAATCCTTCATTCTATGGCTACACCTTC. Translated: CASSLTENPSFYGYTF.

V is TRBV5-4 and J is TRBJ2-7; D is perhaps TRBD1 (7 bases). Germline CDR1 SGHNT, CDR2 YYREEE (reference sequence). This CDR3 is 14 amino acids long. Here the CDR3 DNA reads TGTGCGACTTTTGGCCAGGGGGGATCCCCCGAGCAGTACTTC. Translating gives CATFGQGGSPEQYF.

This clonotype appeared a few times. The V gene is TRBV7-6, the J gene TRBJ1-1; no firm D call. Per the germline V gene, CDR1 is SGHVS and CDR2 is FNYEAQ. Trimming removed 8 bases at V and 4 bases at J, with 14 bases between. The CDR3 extends over 13 amino acids. The chain's CDR3 is CASSSEVTTEAFF. The CDR3 coding sequence is TGTGCCAGCTCCTCCGAGGTAACCACTGAAGCTTTCTTT.

The chain is built from TRBV6-6 and TRBJ2-3, with 7 bases identical to TRBD1. The CDR3 runs 18 residues. The junction had 17 bases not matched to a gene; V was cut back by 6 bases and J by 2 bases. The germline CDR1 and CDR2 sequences are MNHNY and SVGAGI (reference sequence). CDR3 nucleotides: TGTGCCAGCAGCTATGACAGGATAGGGACAGACAACACAGATACGCAGTATTTT. It translates to CASSYDRIGTDNTDTQYF.

CDR3 coding DNA: TGTGCCAGCAGTTGGATACAGGGGGCGCCGAACATTCAGTACTTC. This translates into CASSWIQGAPNIQYF. The chain couples TRBV6-2 or TRBV6-3 to TRBJ2-4, with 9 bases lining up with TRBD1. CDR3 length: 15 amino acids. From germline, CDR1 is MNHEY and CDR2 SVGEGT. V trimming: 4 bases; J trimming: 7 bases; junction bases outside the gene matches: 8.

As for this clonotype: One junction end disagrees with the germline gene, perhaps due to a read error. The rearrangement links TRBV4-1 to TRBJ2-3, with a possible D match to TRBD2 (5 bases). The CDR3 is 17 amino acids. The V gene's germline CDR1 is MGHRA and CDR2 YSYEKL. The CDR3, as DNA: TGTGCCAGCAGCCAAGATCGGACTCCACTTAGCACAGATACGCAGTATTTT. Its protein product is CASSQDRTPLSTDTQYF.

The gene calls are TRBV28 and TRBJ2-3; 8 bases align to TRBD1. The CDR3 runs 16 residues. The germline V gene encodes CDR1 MDHEN and CDR2 SYDVKM. J gave up 3 bases and V 6 bases, and 11 bases lay outside the gene matches. The CDR3, as DNA: TGTGCCAGCAGCATGACAGGGGATCCCTCTACAGATACGCAGTATTTT. This encodes CASSMTGDPSTDTQYF.